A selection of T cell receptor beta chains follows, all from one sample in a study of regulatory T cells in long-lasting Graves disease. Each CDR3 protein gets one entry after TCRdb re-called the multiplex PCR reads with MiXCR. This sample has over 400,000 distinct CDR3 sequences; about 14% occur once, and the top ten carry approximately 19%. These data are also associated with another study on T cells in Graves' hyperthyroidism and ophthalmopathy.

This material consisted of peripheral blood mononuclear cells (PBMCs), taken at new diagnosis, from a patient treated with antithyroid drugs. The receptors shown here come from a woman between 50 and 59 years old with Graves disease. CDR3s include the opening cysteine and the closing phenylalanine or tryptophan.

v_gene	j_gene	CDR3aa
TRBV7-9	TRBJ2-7	CASSLEVGKSSYEQYF
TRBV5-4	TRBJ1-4	CASSLDGRVVETNEKLFF
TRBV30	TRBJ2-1	CAWSEATSGRREQFF
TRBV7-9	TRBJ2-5	CASSWPTGELETQYF
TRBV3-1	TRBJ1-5	CASSQGPNQPQHF
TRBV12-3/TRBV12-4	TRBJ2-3	CASSLILAGGQDTQYF
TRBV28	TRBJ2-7	CASSSDHPGQTYEQYF
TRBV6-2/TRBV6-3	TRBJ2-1	CASKVLGLRDTYNEQFF
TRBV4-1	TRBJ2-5	CATAGVFGQETQYF
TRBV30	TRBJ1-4	CAWSRDRGEKLFF
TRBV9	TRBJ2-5	CASSVAAGGSGETQYF
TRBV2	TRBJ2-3	CASGARGGTDTQYF
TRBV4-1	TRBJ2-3	CASSPPTSGDTQYF
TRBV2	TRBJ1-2	CASSEDRGWDGYTF
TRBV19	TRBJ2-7	CASSTQGFGEQYF
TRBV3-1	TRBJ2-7	CASSQGSGTSYEQYF
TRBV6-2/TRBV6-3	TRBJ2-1	CASSYSWTRESAQFF
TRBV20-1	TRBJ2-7	CSASSWTRAVEQYF
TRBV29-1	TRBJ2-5	CSVGDFQETQYF
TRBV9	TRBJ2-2	CASSGTSGSSGELFF
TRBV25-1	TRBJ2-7	CASSEYVYEQYF
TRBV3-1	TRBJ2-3	CASSSHQGAPDTQYF
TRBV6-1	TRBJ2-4	CASSNSPGLLNIQYF
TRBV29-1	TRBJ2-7	CSVEETTGQTYEQYF
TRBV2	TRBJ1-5	CASSERGLGNQPQHF
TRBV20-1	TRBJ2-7	CSARAQTGSYEQYF
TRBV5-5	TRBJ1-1	CASSLTQLNTEAFF
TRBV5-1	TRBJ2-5	CASSLRGGGGETQYF
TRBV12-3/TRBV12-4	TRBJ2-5	CASSLELAGQETQYF
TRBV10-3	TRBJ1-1	CAIAYTTGTEAFF
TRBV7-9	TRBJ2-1	CASSPGPWGGHEQFF
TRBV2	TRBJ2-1	CASRGTSRYNEQFF
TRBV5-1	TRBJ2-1	CASSPGGGGPNEQFF
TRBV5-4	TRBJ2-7	CASSHPGPYEQYF
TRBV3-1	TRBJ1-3	CASSQEGSVPGNTIYF
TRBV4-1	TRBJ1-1	CASSQRPPGPMLNTEAFF
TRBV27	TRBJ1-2	CASSFIRGGALYGYTF
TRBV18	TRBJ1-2	CASSPPDRANGYTF
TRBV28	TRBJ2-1	CATASSYNEQFF
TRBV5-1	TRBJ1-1	CASSPDRETEAFF
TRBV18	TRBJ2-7	CASSHREDRGSYEQYF
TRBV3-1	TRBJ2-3	CASSQDPVSTDTQYF